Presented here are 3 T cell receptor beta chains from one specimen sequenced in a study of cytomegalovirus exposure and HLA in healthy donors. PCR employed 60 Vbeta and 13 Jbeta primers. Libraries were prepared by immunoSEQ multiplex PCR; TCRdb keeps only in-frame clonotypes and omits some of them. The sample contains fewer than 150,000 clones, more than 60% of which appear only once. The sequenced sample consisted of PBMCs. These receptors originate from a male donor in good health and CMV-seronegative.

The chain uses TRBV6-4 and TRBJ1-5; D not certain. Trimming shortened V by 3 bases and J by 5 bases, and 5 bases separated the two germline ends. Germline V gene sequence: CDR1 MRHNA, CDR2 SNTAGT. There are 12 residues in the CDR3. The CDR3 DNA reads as TGTGCCAGCAGTGAAGGAGATCAGCCCCAGCATTTT. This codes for CASSEGDQPQHF.

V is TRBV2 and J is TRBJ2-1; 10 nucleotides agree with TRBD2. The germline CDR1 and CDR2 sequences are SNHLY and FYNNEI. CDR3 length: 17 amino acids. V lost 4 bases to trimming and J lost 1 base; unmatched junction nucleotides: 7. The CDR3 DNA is TGTGCCAGCAGTGCGGATAGCGGGAGGCGATCCTACAATGAGCAGTTCTTC. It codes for CASSADSGRRSYNEQFF.

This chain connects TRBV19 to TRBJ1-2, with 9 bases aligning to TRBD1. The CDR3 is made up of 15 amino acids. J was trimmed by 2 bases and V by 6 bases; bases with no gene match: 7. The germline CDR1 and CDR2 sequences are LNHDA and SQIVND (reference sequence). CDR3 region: CASRDGQGLNYGYTF. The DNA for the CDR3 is TGTGCCAGTAGGGACGGACAGGGGTTGAACTATGGCTACACCTTC.